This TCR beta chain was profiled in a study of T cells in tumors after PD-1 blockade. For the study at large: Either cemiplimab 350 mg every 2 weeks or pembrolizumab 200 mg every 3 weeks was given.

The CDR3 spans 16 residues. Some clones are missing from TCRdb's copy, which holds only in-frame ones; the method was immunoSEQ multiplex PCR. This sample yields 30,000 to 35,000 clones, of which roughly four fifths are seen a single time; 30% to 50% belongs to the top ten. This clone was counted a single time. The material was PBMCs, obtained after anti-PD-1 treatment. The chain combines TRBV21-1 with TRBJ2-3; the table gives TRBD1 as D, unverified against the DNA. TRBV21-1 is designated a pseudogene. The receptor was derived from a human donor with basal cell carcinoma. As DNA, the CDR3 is TGTGCCAGCAGCAAAGGTGCGGACAGGGGGGCAGATACGCAGTATTTT. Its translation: CASSKGADRGADTQYF.